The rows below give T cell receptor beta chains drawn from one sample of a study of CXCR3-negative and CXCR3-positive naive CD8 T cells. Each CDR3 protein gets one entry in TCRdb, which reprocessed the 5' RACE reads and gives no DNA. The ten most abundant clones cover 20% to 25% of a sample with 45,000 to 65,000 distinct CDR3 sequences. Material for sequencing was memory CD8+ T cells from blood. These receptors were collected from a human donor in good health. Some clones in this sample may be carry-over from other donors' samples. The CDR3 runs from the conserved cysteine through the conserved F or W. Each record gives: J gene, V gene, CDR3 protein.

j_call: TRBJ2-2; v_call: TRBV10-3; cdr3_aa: CAISEEGGNTGELFF
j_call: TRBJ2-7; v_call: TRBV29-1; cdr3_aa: CSVEQENSYEQYF
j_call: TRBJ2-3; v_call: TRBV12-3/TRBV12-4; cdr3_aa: CASSNSYTDTQYF
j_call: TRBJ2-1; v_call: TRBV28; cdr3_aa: CASSELGTPYNEQFF
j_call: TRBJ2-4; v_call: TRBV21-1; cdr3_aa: CASSKSPSEVSGELAKNIQYF
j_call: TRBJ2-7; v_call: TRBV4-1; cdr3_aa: CASSQGLGDEQYF
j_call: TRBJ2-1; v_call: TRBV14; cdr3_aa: CASSGLAGEYNEQFF
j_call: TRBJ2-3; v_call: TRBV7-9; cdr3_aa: CASSWEGGGTTDTQYF
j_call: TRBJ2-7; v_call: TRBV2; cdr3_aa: CASTGGTSREQYF
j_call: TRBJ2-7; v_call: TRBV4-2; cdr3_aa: CASSQDTSGGASEQYF
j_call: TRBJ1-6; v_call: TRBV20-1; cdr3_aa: CSAHPGPFSPNSPLHF
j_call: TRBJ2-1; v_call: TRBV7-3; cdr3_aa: CASSTTSYGYNEQFF
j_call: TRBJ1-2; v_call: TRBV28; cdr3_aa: CASSVARDYGYTF
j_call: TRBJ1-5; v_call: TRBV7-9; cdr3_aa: CASSSSTGGQPQHF
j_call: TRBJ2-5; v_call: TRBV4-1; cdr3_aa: CASSQDPRGAQETQYF
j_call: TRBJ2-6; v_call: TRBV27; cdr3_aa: CASRNGANVLTF
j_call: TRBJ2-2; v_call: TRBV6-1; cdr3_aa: CASRGGGSEAGELFF
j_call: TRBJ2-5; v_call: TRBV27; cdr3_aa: CASSFRGFQETQYF
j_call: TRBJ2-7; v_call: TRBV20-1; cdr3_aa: CSATASGPSYEQYF
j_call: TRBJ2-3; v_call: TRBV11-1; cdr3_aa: CASSSGGRAASTDTQYF
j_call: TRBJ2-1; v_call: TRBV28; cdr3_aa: CASSHFSSYNEQFF
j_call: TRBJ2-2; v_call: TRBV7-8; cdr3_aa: CASSYSTGTGALGAGELFF
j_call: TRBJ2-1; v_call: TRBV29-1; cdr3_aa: CSVLWGEIQQFF
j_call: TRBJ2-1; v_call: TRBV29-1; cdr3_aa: CSVEDQQRKSHNEQFF
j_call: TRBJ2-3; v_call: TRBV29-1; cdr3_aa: CSAGEGTITDTQYF
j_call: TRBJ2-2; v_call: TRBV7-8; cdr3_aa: CASSLAEGNTGELFF
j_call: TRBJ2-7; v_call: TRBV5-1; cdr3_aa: CASSPTWREQYF
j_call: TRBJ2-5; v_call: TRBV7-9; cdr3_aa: CASSSGVSGEYQETQYF
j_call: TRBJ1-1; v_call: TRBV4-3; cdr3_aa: CASSQGGGSNTEAFF
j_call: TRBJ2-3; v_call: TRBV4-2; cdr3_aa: CASSQVVETDTQYF
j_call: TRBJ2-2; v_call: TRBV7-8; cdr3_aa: CASSLQGEVDTGELFF
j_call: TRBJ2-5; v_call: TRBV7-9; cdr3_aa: CASSPTTSGDPEF
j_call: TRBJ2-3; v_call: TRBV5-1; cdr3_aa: CASSLESGTDTQYF
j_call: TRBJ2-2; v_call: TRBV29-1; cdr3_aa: CSVEVTPGELFF
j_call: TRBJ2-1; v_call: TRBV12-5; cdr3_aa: CASGTGTGVYNEQFF
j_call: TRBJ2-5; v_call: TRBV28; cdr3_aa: CASSSSTSGWTQYF
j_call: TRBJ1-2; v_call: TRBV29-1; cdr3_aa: CSVEGSTNYGYTF